A selection of T cell receptor beta chains follows, all from one sample in a study of shared clonotypes between healthy human individuals. TCRdb's copy holds only in-frame clones and misses some; the assay was immunoSEQ multiplex PCR. The repertoire holds roughly 1,600,000 clones, with 98% to 99% as singletons. The source material was naive CD4+ T cells sorted from blood. The receptor set was obtained from a man aged 30 to 39 in good health. Each CDR3 is given with its conserved first and last residue. The D gene is left open where the match is weak. The size entry is marked missing in some rows and otherwise reads once, few, many or a size class.

TRBV5-4,TRBJ2-5,14,.,.,CASSLGTSGETQYF,TGTGCCAGCAGCTTGGGAACTAGTGGAGAGACCCAGTACTTC
TRBV30,TRBJ1-1,17,.,.,CAWSVSVRLWEQVEAFF,TGTGCCTGGAGTGTATCGGTCAGGTTATGGGAACAGGTTGAAGCTTTCTTT
TRBV25-1,TRBJ1-3,14,.,.,CASSETPSGNTIYF,TGTGCCAGCAGTGAAACTCCCTCTGGAAACACCATATATTTT
TRBV20-1,TRBJ2-1,10,.,.,CSGLYNEQFF,TGCAGCGGCCTCTACAATGAGCAGTTCTTC
TRBV9,TRBJ2-3,13,.,.,CASSVLTRDTQYF,TGTGCCAGCAGCGTGCTAACCCGAGATACGCAGTATTTT
TRBV30,TRBJ2-4,13,.,.,CASAPLPSRVQYF,TGTGCCTCAGCCCCACTACCCTCGAGGGTTCAGTACTTC
TRBV29-1,TRBJ2-7,13,.,TRBD1,CSVSRTGVNEQYF,TGCAGCGTGTCACGGACAGGGGTGAACGAGCAGTACTTC
TRBV4-3,TRBJ1-5,15,.,.,CASSPGGKGNQPQHF,TGCGCCAGCAGCCCCGGAGGTAAGGGCAATCAGCCCCAGCATTTT
TRBV14,TRBJ2-7,15,.,TRBD1,CASSRGQRVTYEQYF,TGTGCCAGCAGCCGGGGACAGCGCGTGACCTACGAGCAGTACTTC
TRBV5-4,TRBJ2-3,14,.,TRBD1,CASSSGQGRDTQYF,TGTGCCAGCAGCTCAGGACAGGGGAGAGATACGCAGTATTTT
TRBV7-2,TRBJ2-7,14,.,.,CASSSEETGYEQYF,TGTGCCAGCAGCTCAGAGGAGACGGGGTACGAGCAGTACTTC
TRBV15,TRBJ2-7,12,.,.,CATSRALNEQYF,TGTGCCACCAGCAGAGCCCTTAACGAGCAGTACTTC
TRBV10-1,TRBJ2-3,9,.,.,CGGLDTQYF,TGTGGAGGTTTAGATACGCAGTATTTT
TRBV5-6,TRBJ1-4,14,.,.,CASSLFTGGEKLFF,TGTGCCAGCAGCTTGTTCACGGGGGGTGAAAAACTGTTTTTT
TRBV5-1,TRBJ2-7,14,.,.,CASSLEGSLYEQYF,TGCGCCAGCAGCTTGGAGGGCAGCCTCTACGAGCAGTACTTC
TRBV19,TRBJ2-5,13,.,TRBD1,CASGTGNQETQYF,TGTGCCAGTGGGACAGGTAATCAAGAGACCCAGTACTTC
TRBV5-5,TRBJ1-3,15,.,.,CASSVRDISGNTIYF,TGTGCCAGCAGCGTGCGGGACATCTCTGGAAACACCATATATTTT
TRBV11-2,TRBJ2-3,15,.,TRBD2,CASSPPAGAPDTQYF,TGTGCCAGCAGCCCCCCCGCGGGAGCCCCAGATACGCAGTATTTT
TRBV28,TRBJ1-5,15,.,.,CASSIVPTGNQPQHF,TGTGCCAGCAGTATAGTTCCTACGGGCAATCAGCCCCAGCATTTT
TRBV4-3,TRBJ2-1,16,.,TRBD2,CASSQEGTSGYNEQFF,TGCGCCAGCAGCCAAGAAGGGACTAGCGGCTACAATGAGCAGTTCTTC
TRBV7-2,TRBJ2-7,13,.,.,CASSLVVPYEQYF,TGTGCCAGCAGCTTAGTGGTCCCCTACGAGCAGTACTTC
TRBV9,TRBJ2-3,18,once,TRBD2,CASTKGAGTSGSTDTQYF,TGTGCCAGCACGAAGGGAGCCGGGACTAGCGGGAGTACAGATACGCAGTATTTT
TRBV6-5,TRBJ1-2,11,.,.,CATRDNYGYTF,TGTGCCACCAGGGATAACTATGGCTACACCTTC
TRBV6-6,TRBJ2-7,12,.,.,CASSSGDYEQYF,TGTGCCAGCAGTTCGGGGGACTACGAGCAGTACTTC
TRBV5-4,TRBJ2-1,15,.,TRBD1,CASSLDRGRVNEQFF,TGTGCCAGCAGCTTGGACAGGGGGCGCGTGAATGAGCAGTTCTTC
TRBV2,TRBJ1-2,16,.,TRBD1,CASSESIGTGGYGYTF,TGTGCCAGCAGTGAATCCATTGGGACAGGGGGCTATGGCTACACCTTC
TRBV5-1,TRBJ1-1,19,.,TRBD1,CASSLTGARADIMNTEAFF,TGCGCCAGCAGCTTGACAGGGGCCCGAGCCGATATCATGAACACTGAAGCTTTCTTT
TRBV29-1,TRBJ1-2,12,.,.,CSVGGPGYGYTF,TGCAGCGTTGGTGGTCCTGGCTATGGCTACACCTTC
TRBV7-2,TRBJ2-1,18,.,.,CASSLEDVGTPPYNEQFF,TGTGCCAGCAGCTTAGAAGACGTTGGGACACCTCCCTACAATGAGCAGTTCTTC
TRBV4-1,TRBJ2-2,14,.,.,CASSRNLYTGELFF,TGCGCCAGCAGTAGAAACCTTTACACCGGGGAGCTGTTTTTT
TRBV5-1,TRBJ1-5,15,.,.,CASSPGASSNQPQHF,TGCGCCAGCAGCCCGGGCGCGAGCAGCAATCAGCCCCAGCATTTT
TRBV7-3,TRBJ2-1,14,.,TRBD2,CASSDNSGSNEQFF,TGTGCCAGCAGCGACAATAGCGGGAGCAATGAGCAGTTCTTC
TRBV5-1,TRBJ1-5,15,.,.,CASSRDIGSNQPQHF,TGCGCCAGCAGCCGTGACATCGGAAGCAATCAGCCCCAGCATTTT
TRBV29-1,TRBJ1-2,14,.,.,CSVQRDNFNYGYTF,TGCAGCGTCCAACGTGACAATTTCAACTATGGCTACACCTTC
TRBV19,TRBJ2-1,17,.,TRBD1,CASSTRGLSGRHNEQFF,TGTGCCAGTAGCACAAGGGGGCTCTCAGGCCGACACAATGAGCAGTTCTTC
TRBV2,TRBJ2-7,15,.,TRBD2,CASSAVGSGSYEQYF,TGTGCCAGCAGTGCGGTCGGTAGCGGGTCCTACGAGCAGTACTTC
TRBV15,TRBJ2-1,19,.,.,CATSREGTFGGRMSNEQFF,TGTGCCACCAGCAGAGAGGGAACTTTTGGGGGGCGGATGTCCAATGAGCAGTTCTTC
TRBV5-1,TRBJ2-6,19,once,TRBD1,CASSHSVGTGLSGANVLTF,TGCGCCAGCAGCCATTCCGTCGGGACAGGGCTATCCGGGGCCAACGTCCTGACTTTC
TRBV11-2,TRBJ1-1,13,.,.,CASSSKRGTEAFF,TGTGCCAGCAGCTCGAAAAGAGGCACTGAAGCTTTCTTT
TRBV7-9,TRBJ1-1,12,.,.,CASSPGRPEAFF,TGTGCCAGCAGCCCCGGCCGTCCTGAAGCTTTCTTT
TRBV18,TRBJ1-3,16,.,TRBD1,CASSPLGQGHGNTIYF,TGTGCCAGCTCACCTCTGGGACAGGGACATGGAAACACCATATATTTT
TRBV15,TRBJ2-1,16,.,TRBD2,CATSRDVGLARNEQFF,TGTGCCACCAGCAGAGATGTAGGACTAGCACGCAATGAGCAGTTCTTC